These 30 T cell receptor beta chains originate from one sample sequenced in a study of blood T cells in healthy people across ages. Then a second PCR, running about 6 to 12 cycles, was carried out with a sample-barcoded 5' primer and a J-beta primer mix. TCRdb reanalysed the 5' RACE reads using MiXCR and keeps one entry per CDR3 protein. The sample yields roughly 800,000 distinct CDR3 sequences, 25% to 30% seen once. The same sample was also studied in work on T cells of mothers and their children.

The sequencing sample was made of blood. Every receptor here comes from a boy aged 5-17 years in good health.

On this clonotype: It may be a read error: a sequence one base away is much more abundant. The rearrangement links TRBV7-3 to TRBJ2-1; D not certain. This CDR3 comprises 15 residues. The germline CDR1 and CDR2 sequences are SGHTA and FQGTGA. CDR3 sequence: CANSFGRSSYNEQFF. In DNA, the CDR3 is TGTGCCAACAGCTTCGGTAGGAGCTCCTACAATGAGCAGTTCTTC.

The gene calls are TRBV27 and TRBJ1-5; TRBD1 might be the D (6 bases). V was shortened by 3 bases and J by 3 bases, with 12 bases between the two germline ends. This CDR3 contains 15 residues. Germline lookup yields CDR1 MNHEY and CDR2 SMNVEV (reference sequence). CDR3 region: CASSFLGGTNQPQHF. The CDR3 region has the DNA TGTGCCAGCAGTTTTTTGGGGGGCACCAATCAGCCCCAGCATTTT.

The CDR3 nucleotides are TGCAGCGTGGCGGGAGGGGACAACTCCTACGAGCAGTACTTC. Amino acids: CSVAGGDNSYEQYF. This chain connects TRBV29-1 to TRBJ2-7; TRBD2 aligns across 9 bases. The V gene's germline CDR1 is SQVTM and CDR2 ANQGSEA. The trim removed 6 bases at V and 0 bases at J, leaving 6 bases unmatched. The CDR3 runs to 14 residues.

This rearrangement joins TRBV10-2 to TRBJ2-5; 11 nucleotides agree with TRBD2. Germline V lookup: CDR1 WSHSY, CDR2 SAAADI. V trimming: 3 bases; J trimming: 12 bases; junction bases outside the gene matches: 6. The CDR3 loop spans 13 amino acids. This chain's CDR3 is CASSEASGGPEYF. CDR3 sequence (DNA): TGCGCCAGCAGTGAAGCTAGCGGGGGGCCGGAGTACTTC.

The chain combines TRBV6-5 with TRBJ2-1, with D maybe TRBD2 (6 bases). V was clipped by 2 bases and J by 7 bases, with 24 bases between them. Germline CDR1 is MNHEY and CDR2 is SVGAGI. The CDR3 extends over 18 amino acids. As DNA, the CDR3 is TGTGCCAGCAGTTACCCTTTCCTCCAGCGGGCATGGGGGAATGAGCAGTTCTTC. It encodes CASSYPFLQRAWGNEQFF.

V is TRBV3-1 and J is TRBJ2-7, with TRBD1 identical over 8 bases. This CDR3 region has 18 residues. Germline V CDR1 and CDR2: LGHDT, YNNKEL (reference sequence). The V segment lost 6 bases and the J segment 4 bases; nucleotides outside the gene matches: 20. In DNA form, the CDR3 reads TGTGCCAGCAGACGCGATACGGGTGACGGACAGGGAAGTTACGAGCAGTACTTC. Translated, it gives CASRRDTGDGQGSYEQYF.

This clonotype has only a few counts. One junction end does not reproduce the germline sequence, and a read error may be involved. This chain joins TRBV20-1 and TRBJ2-3; TRBD2 matches at 7 bases. Germline CDR1 is DFQATT and CDR2 is SNEGSKA (reference sequence). The CDR3 has 18 amino acids. The CDR3: CSAPSPRGSGDFSDAQYF. The CDR3 DNA reads TGCAGTGCTCCGTCCCCCAGAGGGAGCGGGGATTTTTCAGATGCGCAGTATTTT.

The rearrangement joins TRBV6-1 to TRBJ2-6; 7 bases align to TRBD1. The CDR3 totals 17 residues. V shed 4 bases, J shed 1 base, and the junction held 7 bases outside the gene matches. Germline V gene sequence: CDR1 MNHNS, CDR2 SASEGT. CDR3 nucleotides: TGTGCCAGCAGTGGCCGACACAGGGGATCTGGGGCCAACGTCCTGACTTTC. It specifies CASSGRHRGSGANVLTF.

The V gene is TRBV12-3 or TRBV12-4, the J gene TRBJ2-6; 7 nucleotides agree with TRBD2. This CDR3 region has 19 residues. V shed 5 bases, J shed 2 bases, and the junction held 15 bases outside the gene matches. The CDR3 here is CASSPRHGAGSPGANVLTF. Here the CDR3 DNA reads TGTGCCAGCAGTCCCCGTCACGGAGCGGGGTCCCCTGGGGCCAACGTCCTGACTTTC.

This clonotype was detected a few times. The chain couples TRBV7-2 to TRBJ1-1; no clear D. Trimming cost V 7 bases and J 3 bases, with 15 bases left between them. Germline CDR1 is SGHTA and CDR2 is FQGNSA. The CDR3 runs to 14 residues. The chain's CDR3 is CASTFDSSYTEAFF. In nucleotides, the CDR3 is TGTGCCAGCACCTTCGATAGCTCTTACACTGAAGCTTTCTTT. The complete variable domain, with remaining parts taken from reference TRBV7-2 and TRBJ1-1, reads GAGVSQSPSNKVTEKGKDVELRCDPISGHTALYWYRQSLGQGLEFLIYFQGNSAPDKSGLPSDRFSAERTGGSVSTLTIQRTQQEDSAVYLCASTFDSSYTEAFFGQGTRLTVV.

The chain is built from TRBV5-1 and TRBJ2-7; no clear D. The germline V gene has CDR1 SGHRS and CDR2 YFSETQ. The V end lost 0 bases, the J end lost 7 bases, and 11 bases lay between the germline ends. CDR3 length equals 13 residues. The CDR3 here is CASSLEGTREQYF. For the CDR3, the DNA is TGCGCCAGCAGCTTGGAGGGCACGAGGGAGCAGTACTTC.

This chain connects TRBV15 to TRBJ2-5, with D perhaps matching TRBD1 (5 bases). The J call may not be correct, given that the DNA end is closer to TRBJ2-1. The length of the CDR3 is 13 residues. Germline CDR1 reads LNHNV; CDR2 reads YYDKDF (reference sequence). The CDR3 nucleotides read TGTGCCACCGGGGCCCTCAAGGGAAATGAGCAGTTCTTC. Translating it yields CATGALKGNEQFF.

This clonotype was found a few times. The genes are TRBV15 and TRBJ2-3, with 13 bases aligning to TRBD2. Germline CDR1 LNHNV, CDR2 YYDKDF (reference sequence). The V and J ends lost 3 bases and 3 bases, in that order; junction bases with no gene match: 9. The CDR3 has 18 amino acids. The CDR3 reads CATSRSGTSGKATDTQYF. CDR3 in DNA: TGTGCCACCAGCAGGTCCGGGACTAGCGGGAAGGCAACAGATACGCAGTATTTT.

In this sample, this clonotype turned up a few times. This chain connects TRBV7-2 to TRBJ1-4; D is ambiguous. This CDR3 comprises 15 residues. V lost 5 bases and J 5 bases, leaving 15 bases between the germline ends. CDR1 and CDR2 from the germline V gene are SGHTA and FQGNSA. The CDR3 region has the DNA TGTGCCAGCAGCGCCCAATCGGGATTAAATGAAAAACTGTTTTTT. Its protein product is CASSAQSGLNEKLFF.

This clonotype was counted between two and nine times. V usage is TRBV27 and J usage is TRBJ2-5; unclear D gene. The CDR3 extends over 13 amino acids. Trimming shortened V by 3 bases and J by 2 bases, and 7 bases separated the two germline ends. Germline CDR1 reads MNHEY; CDR2 reads SMNVEV (reference sequence). For the CDR3, the DNA is TGTGCCAGCAGTTTCAGGAGACAAGAGACCCAGTACTTC. Its protein product is CASSFRRQETQYF.

The V gene is TRBV13, the J gene TRBJ2-3; the D gene is possibly TRBD1 (6 bases). Germline-derived CDR1 and CDR2 are PRHDT and FYEKMQ (reference sequence). The CDR3 length is 14 residues. V dropped 5 bases and J dropped 1 base, with 10 bases sitting between them. The CDR3 sequence: CASSTDSRTDTQYF. The CDR3 nucleotides are TGTGCCAGCAGCACGGACAGTCGCACAGATACGCAGTATTTT. Full variable domain (remainder filled in from reference TRBV13 and TRBJ2-3): AAGVIQSPRHLIKEKRETATLKCYPIPRHDTVYWYQQGPGQDPQFLISFYEKMQSDKGSIPDRFSAQQFSDYHSELNMSSLELGDSALYFCASSTDSRTDTQYFGPGTRLTVL.

This clonotype was seen more than once but under ten times. The J gene is TRBJ1-5, the V gene TRBV5-1; a weak D match, TRBD1 (5 bases). CDR1 and CDR2 (germline): SGHRS, YFSETQ. The CDR3 consists of 14 residues. Trimming pared 0 bases from V and 5 bases from J, leaving 9 bases between. Here the CDR3 reads CASSLGQRDQPQHF. The DNA of the CDR3 is TGCGCCAGCAGCTTGGGACAGCGAGATCAGCCCCAGCATTTT. The variable domain in full, with the rest retrieved from reference TRBV5-1 and TRBJ1-5, is KAGVTQTPRYLIKTRGQQVTLSCSPISGHRSVSWYQQTPGQGLQFLFEYFSETQRNKGNFPGRFSGRQFSNSRSEMNVSTLELGDSALYLCASSLGQRDQPQHFGDGTRLSIL.

This clonotype was seen a handful of times. V usage is TRBV7-9 and J usage is TRBJ1-2; unclear D gene. This CDR3 region has 13 residues. The ends were cut back, 2 bases at V and 8 bases at J, with 12 bases in the middle. CDR1 and CDR2 (germline): SEHNR, FQNEAQ (reference sequence). The CDR3 bases are TGTGCCAGCAGCTTAATCCAACGTTCAGGCTACACCTTC. This encodes CASSLIQRSGYTF.

The sample holds many counts of this clonotype. One end of the junction does not line up with germline, which may come from a read error. This chain links TRBV7-7 with TRBJ2-5; tentative D call: TRBD1 (6 bases). Germline CDR1 reads SSHAT; CDR2 reads FNYEAQ (reference sequence). The CDR3 totals 15 residues. CDR3 coding DNA: TGTGCTAGCAGCTTAGAAAGGGGACAAGGGGAGACCCAGTACTTC. This translates into CASSLERGQGETQYF. The entire variable domain, with the rest obtained from reference TRBV7-7 and TRBJ2-5, is as follows: GAGVSQSPRYKVTKRGQDVTLRCDPISSHATLYWYQQALGQGPEFLTYFNYEAQPDKSGLPSDRFSAERPEGSISTLTIQRTEQRDSAMYRCASSLERGQGETQYFGPGTRLLVL.

This clonotype was seen a single time. V is TRBV4-1 and J is TRBJ2-5; TRBD1 matches at 8 bases. From germline, CDR1 is MGHRA and CDR2 YSYEKL. The junction had 8 bases not matched to a gene; V was cut back by 0 bases and J by 2 bases. CDR3 length: 17 amino acids. CDR3 residues: CASSQDPGQGVQETQYF. For the CDR3, the DNA is TGCGCCAGCAGCCAAGATCCCGGACAGGGTGTACAAGAGACCCAGTACTTC.

A few counts support this clonotype. This sequence joins TRBV5-1 and TRBJ2-3; no reliable D call. CDR3 length: 14 residues. The V end lost 3 bases, the J end lost 4 bases, and 12 bases lay between the germline ends. Per the germline V gene, CDR1 is SGHRS and CDR2 is YFSETQ. CDR3 residues: CASSSQKPADTQYF. CDR3 nucleotide sequence: TGCGCCAGCAGCTCCCAGAAACCCGCAGATACGCAGTATTTT. The complete variable domain, with remaining parts taken from reference TRBV5-1 and TRBJ2-3, reads KAGVTQTPRYLIKTRGQQVTLSCSPISGHRSVSWYQQTPGQGLQFLFEYFSETQRNKGNFPGRFSGRQFSNSRSEMNVSTLELGDSALYLCASSSQKPADTQYFGPGTRLTVL.

This clonotype was detected only a few times. The CDR3 loop reads CASSLQDRGGTEAFF. The CDR3 coding sequence is TGTGCCAGCAGCCTGCAGGACAGGGGTGGGACTGAAGCTTTCTTT. The V call is TRBV7-9, the J call TRBJ1-1, with 9 bases matching TRBD1. The CDR3 runs to 15 residues. The V and J ends lost 5 bases and 5 bases, in that order; junction bases with no gene match: 9. From germline, CDR1 is SEHNR and CDR2 FQNEAQ (reference sequence).

The sample holds a few counts of this clonotype. CDR3: CATSQGADTQYF. The CDR3 DNA sequence: TGTGCCACCAGCCAGGGGGCAGATACGCAGTATTTT. The chain couples TRBV15 to TRBJ2-3, with TRBD1 matching over 7 bases. Trimming removed 5 bases from V and 4 bases from J; junction bases left unmatched: 0. From germline, CDR1 is LNHNV and CDR2 YYDKDF (reference sequence). The CDR3 is 12 amino acids.

The chain carries TRBV10-3 and TRBJ1-4; TRBD1 aligns across 8 bases. The ends lost 10 bases at V and 5 bases at J; junction bases unmatched: 6. Germline-derived CDR1 and CDR2 are ENHRY and SYGVKD. This CDR3 comprises 13 residues. The CDR3 is CATKTGENEKLFF. The CDR3 DNA is TGTGCCACGAAGACAGGGGAAAATGAAAAACTGTTTTTT.

The rearrangement links TRBV20-1 to TRBJ2-3; 15 nucleotides agree with TRBD2. The CDR3 totals 21 residues. The trim removed 3 bases at V and 0 bases at J, leaving 16 bases unmatched. Germline V gives CDR1 DFQATT, CDR2 SNEGSKA (reference sequence). The CDR3 spells CSASRRTSGGDLATSTDTQYF. The CDR3 DNA is TGCAGTGCTAGCCGCCGGACTAGCGGGGGGGATCTAGCCACTAGCACAGATACGCAGTATTTT.

This clonotype has a handful of counts. The V call is TRBV3-1, the J call TRBJ1-1; D uncertain. V lost 4 bases and J 2 bases, leaving 11 bases between the germline ends. Germline lookup yields CDR1 LGHDT and CDR2 YNNKEL (reference sequence). This CDR3 is built from 14 residues. The CDR3 is CASSLGRYNTEAFF. DNA of the CDR3: TGTGCCAGCAGCCTAGGGAGGTATAACACTGAAGCTTTCTTT.

This clonotype showed up just a few times. This chain joins TRBV6-5 and TRBJ2-1; tentative D call: TRBD2 (6 bases). Germline V gene data show CDR1 as MNHEY and CDR2 as SVGAGI. The CDR3 totals 15 residues. The V end lost 5 bases, the J end lost 3 bases, and 14 bases lay between the germline ends. CDR3 bases: TGTGCCAGCAGTCCCACGGCTAGCGACTACAATGAGCAGTTCTTC. Encoded protein: CASSPTASDYNEQFF.

V is TRBV10-1 and J is TRBJ2-5; 7 nucleotides line up with TRBD2. CDR1 and CDR2 from the germline V gene are WNHNN and SYGVQD (reference sequence). The CDR3 has 14 residues. With V trimmed by 3 bases and J by 9 bases, 10 bases remained unmatched. CDR3 loop: CASSDGTIAEAQYF. CDR3 bases: TGCGCCAGCAGTGATGGGACTATCGCTGAGGCCCAGTACTTC.

This clonotype has only a few counts. J is TRBJ2-3 and V is TRBV25-1; TRBD2 matches 9 bases. The CDR3 runs to 16 residues. V lost 11 bases, J lost 0 bases, and 12 bases stayed unmatched. Germline V gene sequence: CDR1 MGHDK, CDR2 SYGVNS. CDR3 nucleotide sequence: TGTGCCGGCAAAAATAGCGGGGGAGGGAGCACAGATACGCAGTATTTT. Protein sequence: CAGKNSGGGSTDTQYF.

The chain has TRBV3-1 and TRBJ2-2; D might be TRBD1 or TRBD2, each matching 5 bases. The CDR3 covers 15 residues. Germline V lookup: CDR1 LGHDT, CDR2 YNNKEL (reference sequence). V lost 4 bases and J lost 6, with 15 bases in between. CDR3 DNA sequence: TGTGCCAGCAGCCGAGAGGGGCTGGTCCCCGGGGAGCTGTTTTTT. Amino acids: CASSREGLVPGELFF.